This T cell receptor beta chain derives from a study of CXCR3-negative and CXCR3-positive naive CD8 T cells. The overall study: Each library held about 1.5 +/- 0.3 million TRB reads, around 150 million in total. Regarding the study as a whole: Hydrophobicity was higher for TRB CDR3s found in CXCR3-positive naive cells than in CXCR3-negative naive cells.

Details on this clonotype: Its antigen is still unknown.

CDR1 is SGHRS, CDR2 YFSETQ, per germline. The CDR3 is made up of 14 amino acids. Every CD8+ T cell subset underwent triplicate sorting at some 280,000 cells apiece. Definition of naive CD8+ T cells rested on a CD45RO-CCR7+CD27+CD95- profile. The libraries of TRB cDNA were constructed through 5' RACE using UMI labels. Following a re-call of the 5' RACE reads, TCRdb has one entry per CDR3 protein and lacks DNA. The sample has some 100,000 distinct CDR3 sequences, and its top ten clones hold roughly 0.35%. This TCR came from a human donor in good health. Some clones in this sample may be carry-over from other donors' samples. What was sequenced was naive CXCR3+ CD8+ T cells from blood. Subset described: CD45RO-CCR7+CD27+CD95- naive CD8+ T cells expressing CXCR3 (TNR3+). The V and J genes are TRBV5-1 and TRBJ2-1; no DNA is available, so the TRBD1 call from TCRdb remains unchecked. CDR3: CASSLVHRENVQFF.